This T cell receptor beta chain was obtained from a study of T cells in Graves' hyperthyroidism and ophthalmopathy. At the level of the study: Upon initial diagnosis and before any treatment, peripheral blood was collected. Findings and caveats of the study: Among clonotypes expanded in thyroid above 0.001, most were also found in blood. It was a median around 6 months before onset that the model predicted ophthalmopathy.

This clonotype was counted many times. Its antigen is not identified. TCR beta CDR3 regions were amplified from RNA transcripts. Using the HTBI primer set, a first-round RT-PCR was run on the TCR CDR3. Via MiXCR, TCRdb re-called the multiplex PCR reads, giving one row per CDR3 protein. The data show some 560,000 distinct CDR3 sequences, approximately 15% seen once. V was shortened by 8 bases and J by 8 bases, with 13 bases between the two germline ends. Germline V CDR1 and CDR2: MNHEY, SMNVEV (reference sequence). CDR3 length equals 12 residues. This TCR was sampled from a woman under 40 with Graves' hyperthyroidism. Sequencing was done on a sample of blood. The V and J genes are TRBV27 and TRBJ2-1; maybe TRBD1 (5 bases). The CDR3 reads CASRTWGYEQFF. CDR3 coding DNA: TGTGCCAGCCGGACCTGGGGCTATGAGCAGTTCTTC.